A selection of T cell receptor beta chains follows, all from one sample in a study of blood T cells in healthy people across ages. TCRdb used MiXCR to reprocess the 5' RACE reads, holding one entry per CDR3 protein. The table shows some 1.4 million distinct CDR3 sequences, with approximately 40% occurring only once. The sequencing input was blood. These receptors were taken from a woman between 18 and 29 years old in good health. Both conserved end residues are part of each CDR3. A D gene is named only where the DNA matches it firmly. Clone size is stated in some rows and not others, as once, few, many or a class when expanded.

>TRBD1|TRBV25-1|few|TRBJ2-6
CASFRDRVSGANVLTF
TGTGCCAGTTTCCGGGACAGGGTTTCTGGGGCCAACGTCCTGACTTTC
>TRBD2|TRBV27|few|TRBJ2-1
CASRGTSGRNEQFF
TGTGCCAGCAGGGGGACTAGCGGGAGGAATGAGCAGTTCTTC
>TRBD2|TRBV5-1|few|TRBJ2-3
CASSLGSGGRTDTQYF
TGCGCCAGCAGCTTGGGGTCGGGAGGACGCACAGATACGCAGTATTTT
>TRBD2|TRBV20-1|few|TRBJ2-4
CSARDGGAKNIQYF
TGCAGTGCTAGAGACGGGGGGGCCAAAAACATTCAGTACTTC
>TRBD1|TRBV9|.|TRBJ2-1
CASSVGTGGSYNEQFF
TGTGCCAGCAGCGTAGGGACAGGGGGCTCCTACAATGAGCAGTTCTTC
>.|TRBV9|.|TRBJ1-1
CASSVLGPQVWNTEAFF
TGTGCCAGCAGCGTACTGGGGCCACAAGTCTGGAACACTGAAGCTTTCTTT
>.|TRBV29-1|.|TRBJ2-3
CSVMGDDSSTDTQYF
TGCAGCGTTATGGGGGACGACTCTAGCACAGATACGCAGTATTTT
>TRBD1|TRBV7-2|few|TRBJ1-1
CASSSVFMGTGNSEAFF
TGTGCCAGCAGCTCGGTATTCATGGGGACAGGGAATTCTGAAGCTTTCTTT
>.|TRBV18|.|TRBJ1-5
CASSPDRHSNQPQHF
TGTGCCAGCTCACCCGACAGACATAGCAATCAGCCCCAGCATTTT
>.|TRBV3-1|few|TRBJ2-2
CASSRETGNTGELFF
TGTGCCAGCAGCCGCGAGACAGGGAACACCGGGGAGCTGTTTTTT
>TRBD1|TRBV5-5|.|TRBJ1-5
CASSLESRGPYSNQPQHF
TGTGCCAGCAGCTTGGAGAGCAGGGGGCCCTATAGCAATCAGCCCCAGCATTTT
>.|TRBV3-1|.|TRBJ2-7
CASSNGAGRGEQYF
TGTGCCAGCAGCAACGGGGCGGGAAGGGGTGAGCAGTACTTC
>TRBD2|TRBV7-9|.|TRBJ2-5
CASSPLLAGGETQYF
TGTGCCAGCAGCCCACTCCTAGCGGGGGGTGAGACCCAGTACTTC
>.|TRBV21-1|.|TRBJ1-2
CASSKEGGGPYGYTF
TGTGCCAGCAGCAAAGAGGGGGGTGGCCCCTATGGCTACACCTTC
>.|TRBV28|.|TRBJ2-7
CASNHHGQAIYEQYF
TGTGCCAGCAACCACCATGGACAAGCAATCTACGAGCAGTACTTC
>.|TRBV6-1|.|TRBJ2-6
CASSSGTSSGANVLTF
TGTGCCAGCAGTAGTGGGACTTCTTCGGGGGCCAACGTCCTGACTTTC
>.|TRBV12-3/TRBV12-4|many|TRBJ2-3
CASSFGTVGADAQYF
TGTGCCAGCAGTTTTGGAACAGTGGGAGCAGATGCGCAGTATTTT
>.|TRBV29-1|few|TRBJ2-5
CSFEFATQYF
TGCAGCTTTGAATTTGCAACCCAGTACTTC
>.|TRBV29-1|.|TRBJ1-2
CSVAPPPYGYTF
TGCAGCGTTGCCCCCCCCCCTTATGGCTACACCTTC
>.|TRBV27|.|TRBJ2-3
CASSSYRTVSTDTQYF
TGTGCCAGCAGTTCGTATCGGACAGTGAGCACAGATACGCAGTATTTT
>TRBD2|TRBV29-1|.|TRBJ2-1
CSARPAGAIYNEQFF
TGCAGCGCTAGGCCAGCGGGGGCCATCTACAATGAGCAGTTCTTC
>.|TRBV5-5|.|TRBJ1-5
CASSLEAGLGNQPQHF
TGTGCCAGCAGCTTGGAGGCAGGGTTAGGCAATCAGCCCCAGCATTTT
>.|TRBV7-9|.|TRBJ2-2
CASSPRGESTGELFF
TGTGCCAGCAGCCCAAGGGGGGAGAGCACCGGGGAGCTGTTTTTT
>.|TRBV2|.|TRBJ2-1
CASRELGNEQFF
TGTGCCAGCAGAGAACTAGGAAATGAGCAGTTCTTC
>TRBD2|TRBV6-1|.|TRBJ2-3
CASSQRDPTDTQYF
TGTGCCAGCAGCCAGCGGGACCCCACAGATACGCAGTATTTT
>TRBD1|TRBV29-1|.|TRBJ1-2
CSVHDRVHDSQNYGYTF
TGCAGCGTTCATGACAGGGTACATGACTCGCAGAACTATGGCTACACCTTC
>.|TRBV6-1|.|TRBJ1-2
CASSVPDSYGYTF
TGTGCCAGCAGTGTCCCGGACAGCTATGGCTACACCTTC
>.|TRBV28|.|TRBJ2-5
CASSLRLARGQRETQYF
TGTGCCAGCAGTTTAAGGCTAGCGAGGGGGCAAAGGGAGACCCAGTACTTC
>TRBD2|TRBV7-3|.|TRBJ2-2
CASSPRLAGATYTGELFF
TGTGCCAGCAGCCCCCGGTTAGCGGGGGCCACTTACACCGGGGAGCTGTTTTTT
>TRBD1|TRBV29-1|few|TRBJ2-1
CSVDQGALGEQFF
TGCAGCGTTGATCAGGGGGCGCTTGGTGAGCAGTTCTTC
>.|TRBV2|.|TRBJ1-1
CASSELRAEAFF
TGTGCCAGCAGTGAATTAAGGGCTGAAGCTTTCTTT
>.|TRBV10-3|few|TRBJ2-7
CAISGNYEQYF
TGTGCCATCAGCGGAAACTACGAGCAGTACTTC
>TRBD1|TRBV3-1|.|TRBJ2-2
CASSPTGGSYTGELFF
TGTGCCAGCAGCCCGACAGGGGGCTCGTACACCGGGGAGCTGTTTTTT
>.|TRBV24-1|.|TRBJ2-3
CATSVEWADTQYF
TGTGCCACCAGTGTCGAGTGGGCAGATACGCAGTATTTT
>.|TRBV5-1|.|TRBJ2-7
CASSLGAARSYEQYF
TGCGCCAGCAGCTTGGGGGCGGCCCGATCCTACGAGCAGTACTTC
>TRBD1|TRBV5-1|.|TRBJ1-4
CASRPTGHDAEKLFF
TGCGCCAGCAGACCGACAGGGCACGACGCGGAAAAACTGTTTTTT
>.|TRBV14|.|TRBJ2-5
CASSQDGTFQETQYF
TGTGCCAGCAGCCAAGACGGGACTTTCCAAGAGACCCAGTACTTC
>.|TRBV7-3|.|TRBJ2-1
CASSLHSSREYNEQFF
TGTGCCAGCAGCTTACACAGCTCAAGGGAGTACAATGAGCAGTTCTTC
>TRBD2|TRBV2|.|TRBJ2-7
CASSEEVGRGAYEQYF
TGTGCCAGCAGTGAAGAAGTAGGGCGGGGGGCCTACGAGCAGTACTTC
>TRBD2|TRBV7-2|few|TRBJ2-1
CTSSAGLAGGNEQFF
TGTACCAGCAGCGCGGGACTAGCGGGAGGCAATGAGCAGTTCTTC
>TRBD2|TRBV5-1|.|TRBJ2-3
CASREAGVPADTQYF
TGCGCCAGCAGGGAAGCGGGAGTCCCCGCAGATACGCAGTATTTT
>TRBD1|TRBV6-6|.|TRBJ1-2
CASRGGTGHGYTF
TGTGCCAGCCGGGGCGGGACAGGGCATGGCTACACCTTC
>.|TRBV7-2|.|TRBJ1-5
CASSLNSYSNQPQHF
TGTGCCAGCAGCTTAAATAGCTATAGCAATCAGCCCCAGCATTTT
>TRBD1|TRBV12-3/TRBV12-4|.|TRBJ2-7
CASSSWTGPSYEQYF
TGTGCCAGCAGTTCATGGACAGGGCCCTCCTACGAGCAGTACTTC
>.|TRBV6-1|few|TRBJ2-4
CASSTRTGGVTKNIQYF
TGTGCCAGCAGTACAAGGACAGGAGGGGTGACCAAAAACATTCAGTACTTC
>.|TRBV5-6|.|TRBJ2-7
CASSLVSQGRAYEQYF
TGTGCCAGCAGCTTAGTATCACAGGGTAGGGCCTACGAGCAGTACTTC
>.|TRBV20-1|.|TRBJ1-5
CSANPDTSNQPQHF
TGCAGTGCTAACCCGGACACCAGCAATCAGCCCCAGCATTTT
>.|TRBV12-3/TRBV12-4|.|TRBJ1-2
CASNSKSGLVYGYTF
TGTGCCAGCAATTCGAAAAGTGGGCTAGTCTATGGCTACACCTTC
>.|TRBV10-3|.|TRBJ2-2
CAISQKETGELFF
TGTGCCATCAGTCAGAAGGAGACCGGGGAGCTGTTTTTT
>.|TRBV20-1|few|TRBJ2-3
CSARDPRTSTDTQYF
TGCAGTGCTAGAGATCCTAGGACTAGCACAGATACGCAGTATTTT
>.|TRBV29-1|.|TRBJ1-2
CSVGGEGYGYTF
TGCAGCGTTGGCGGGGAGGGGTATGGCTACACCTTC
>.|TRBV7-2|.|TRBJ2-5
CASSPILGEQYF
TGTGCCAGCAGCCCGATCTTAGGAGAGCAGTACTTC
>.|TRBV12-3/TRBV12-4|.|TRBJ2-3
CASNPGGPTNTQYF
TGTGCCAGCAATCCCGGGGGCCCTACGAATACGCAGTATTTT
>.|TRBV10-3|.|TRBJ2-7
CAISGIDFNEQYF
TGTGCCATCAGTGGGATAGACTTTAACGAGCAGTACTTC
>.|TRBV28|.|TRBJ1-2
CASRLEGYGYTF
TGTGCCAGCAGGTTAGAGGGCTATGGCTACACCTTC